This entry describes one T cell receptor (beta chain). Its antigen is not identified. The data derive from a study of cytomegalovirus exposure and HLA in healthy donors. Study-wide findings and caveats: A previous analysis found most TCR beta V segments productive roughly 87% or roughly 30% of the time. What was likely a sequencing artifact was a cluster of highly shared sequence variants. There were reportedly fewer N-insertions in an Asian-associated ancestry cluster than the approximately 600-donor mean, in a later analysis. Clonal expansion, a later analysis showed, was greater in HLA-associated TCR beta chains than in equally common others.

PCR involved 60 Vbeta and 13 Jbeta primers. This table comes from immunoSEQ multiplex PCR, and its TCRdb copy is limited to in-frame clones, with some not included. Seen here are around 140,000 clones, just under 85% observed once, and the top ten hold over 9.5%. The ends lost 0 bases at V and 4 bases at J; junction bases unmatched: 6. Germline-derived CDR1 and CDR2 are MRHNA and SNTAGT. The CDR3 totals 16 residues. The chain uses TRBV6-4 and TRBJ1-2; 9 bases fit TRBD1. This clonotype originated in a woman in her sixties in good health and CMV-seropositive. The source material was PBMCs. In nucleotides, the CDR3 is TGTGCCAGCAGTGACTCGGGGACAGGGACGGGCTATGGCTACACCTTC. It specifies CASSDSGTGTGYGYTF.